This TCR beta chain originates from a study of immune evolution from preneoplasia to lung adenocarcinoma. Study information: HLA loss of heterozygosity: 7% AIS, around 16% MIA, around 35% ADC, none AAH.

Findings and limits, study-wide: KRAS-mutant nodules had the highest T cell clonality.

For this clone: What it recognizes is unknown.

The CDR3 consists of 13 residues. V lost 5 bases and J lost 1, with 8 bases in between. Looked up from germline, CDR1 is MNHNY and CDR2 is SVGAGI (reference sequence). Between the mid-2010s and the late 2010s, patients underwent resection in Japan or China. Histologic diagnosis was independently verified by two lung pathologists. Sequencing was performed with immunoSEQ multiplex PCR; in TCRdb, only in-frame clones are kept and a portion is missing. The sample holds about 6,500 clones, 75% to 90% seen once. The specimen was FFPE lung adenocarcinoma in situ tissue. The chain couples TRBV6-6 to TRBJ1-1; TRBD1 might be the D (5 bases). The TCR originated in a donor of 70 years or more with lung adenocarcinoma. This CDR3 reads CASSRQRNTEAFF. The CDR3 nucleotides read TGTGCCAGCAGTCGACAGAGGAACACTGAAGCTTTCTTT.